This record covers a single T cell receptor beta chain. This entry comes from a study of STAT5B mutations in CD4+ large granular lymphocyte leukemia. Trimming removed 10 bases at V and 3 bases at J, with 23 bases between. Per germline, CDR1 PRHDT and CDR2 FYEKMQ (reference sequence). The CDR3 loop spans 16 amino acids. TCRdb's copy holds only in-frame clones and misses some; the assay was immunoSEQ multiplex PCR. Of some 38,000 clones listed, 65% to 90% are singletons. The TCR was taken from a human donor in good health. The sequencing sample was made of CD4+ T cells from blood buffy coats. The rearrangement uses TRBV13 and TRBJ2-3; TRBD2 might be the D (6 bases). CDR3 sequence: CATGSGYAGPTDTQYF. DNA of the CDR3: TGTGCCACCGGGTCCGGGTACGCGGGACCTACAGATACGCAGTATTTT.